This T cell receptor (beta chain) was documented in a study of human T cells and chemical hapten exposure. Study details: Affected patients, primarily female, had alopecia areata, totalis or universalis. Across samples, TCR yields varied, mostly owing to small differences in pooled library volumes.

TCRdb re-called the RACE reads with MiXCR, one entry per CDR3 protein. The sample holds some 74,000 distinct CDR3 sequences, approximately 13% seen once. This clonotype was counted at least ten times. Time point defined: patch test 3, about 24 weeks after DPC sensitization. As for treatment: therapeutic diphenylcyclopropenone sensitization with weekly scalp DPC. Total RNA was isolated from unfractionated whole blood. The CDR3 loop spans 15 amino acids. Germline V CDR1 and CDR2: LGHDT, YNNKEL (reference sequence). Between the trimmed V and J ends, which lost 1 base and 5 bases, there was a span of 15 bases.

This specimen consisted of whole blood, obtained in connection with sensitization to the hapten diphenylcyclopropenone (DPC). The sequence was obtained from a woman aged 50 to 60 with alopecia areata. Some clones in this sample may be carry-over from other donors' samples. The V and J genes are TRBV3-1 and TRBJ2-7; D perhaps matches TRBD1 (6 bases). CDR3 DNA: TGTGCCAGCAGCCAAGCTTCAGGGGCTTCCAACGAGCAGTACTTC. Translation gives CASSQASGASNEQYF.